The clone carrying this TCR beta chain has a handful of counts. Aged 18 to 65, the patients had hyperthyroidism that was newly diagnosed and had lasted under 2 months. These data come from a study of T cells in Graves' hyperthyroidism and ophthalmopathy. What was amplified from RNA transcripts were TCR beta CDR3 regions. The HTBI set primed first-round TCR CDR3 RT-PCR. Via MiXCR, TCRdb re-called the multiplex PCR reads, giving one row per CDR3 protein. The table includes some 740,000 distinct CDR3 sequences, 14% detected once. Germline V gene sequence: CDR1 SGHRS, CDR2 YFSETQ. The V and J ends lost 4 bases and 1 base, in that order; junction bases with no gene match: 9. This CDR3 contains 16 residues.

The clonotype originates from a woman under 30 with Graves' hyperthyroidism. The V and J genes are TRBV5-1 and TRBJ2-5; TRBD1 matches 8 bases. The material sequenced was blood. CDR3 nucleotide sequence: TGCGCCAGCAGCCGGGGGACAGGAAGGGGCCAAGAGACCCAGTACTTC. This gives the protein CASSRGTGRGQETQYF.